This TCR beta chain came from a study of control samples from healthy donors and cancer patients. Germline V lookup: CDR1 MDHEN, CDR2 SYDVKM. V was pared by 8 bases and J by 3 bases, with 13 bases of the junction left unmatched. This CDR3 is 16 amino acids long. Clones were sequenced by immunoSEQ multiplex PCR, and TCRdb holds only the in-frame ones, with some missing. The sample carries 40,000 or so clones, approximately 90% recorded once. This rearrangement joins TRBV28 to TRBJ2-1; 7 bases line up with TRBD1. The sample comprised PBMCs. This clonotype was sampled from a woman in her thirties or forties with head and neck cancer. The CDR3 DNA follows: TGTGCCAGCGGGGGACAGCCGCCGAATGACTACAATGAGCAGTTCTTC. The encoded protein is CASGGQPPNDYNEQFF.